The T cell receptor beta chain under discussion was sequenced for a study of blood T cell repertoires in COVID-19. Whole-study context: PBMCs, B-cell-depleted T cells, or T cells were the source of the cDNA or gDNA that made up the material.

Measured with immunoSEQ multiplex PCR; TCRdb has only the in-frame clones, and not every one. The table lists about 200,000 clones, under 85% of them singletons. This clone was detected a few times. Sequenced sample: peripheral blood. This TCR was recovered from a woman older than 75 with COVID-19, enrolled during active disease.

Here the CDR3 DNA reads TGCGCCAGCAGCTTGGAGGGCTCGGGAGGAGATACGCAGTATTTT. Amino acids: CASSLEGSGGDTQYF. The chain couples TRBV5-1 to TRBJ2-3; 7 bases line up with TRBD2. Germline V lookup: CDR1 SGHRS, CDR2 YFSETQ. This CDR3 region has 15 residues. The V segment lost 0 bases and the J segment 5 bases; nucleotides outside the gene matches: 6.